The 25 T cell receptor beta chains given below trace back to one sample, sequenced in a study of cytotoxic CD8 clonotypes in ibrutinib-treated CLL. Sequencing used immunoSEQ multiplex PCR; TCRdb keeps in-frame clones, though not all of them. The sample includes about 25,000 clones, roughly 85% of them seen just once. The sample was PBMCs, taken after 24 months of ibrutinib treatment. All receptors derive from a human donor with chronic lymphocytic leukemia.

The chain has TRBV9 and TRBJ1-5, with D unresolved. Germline V gene data show CDR1 as SGDLS and CDR2 as YYNGEE. Deletions cut 4 bases from V and 5 bases from J, with 13 bases between. CDR3 size: 14 residues. This CDR3 is CASSLDSGYQPQHF. CDR3 sequence (DNA): TGTGCCAGCAGCCTGGATTCGGGATATCAGCCCCAGCATTTT.

The chain employs TRBV29-1 and TRBJ2-3; D is possibly TRBD1 (6 bases). The CDR3 runs 14 residues. Deletions cut 7 bases from V and 2 bases from J, with 16 bases between. Germline loops: CDR1 SQVTM, CDR2 ANQGSEA. Written as DNA, the CDR3 is TGCAGCGCCCCCTTGGGGGCGACCACAGATACGCAGTATTTT. It codes for CSAPLGATTDTQYF.

The rearrangement links TRBV5-1 to TRBJ2-7, with TRBD1 matching 9 bases. CDR1 is SGHRS and CDR2 is YFSETQ in the germline V gene. The trim removed 3 bases at V and 0 bases at J, leaving 7 bases unmatched. The CDR3 is 16 amino acids. The CDR3 DNA sequence: TGCGCCAGCAGCTCCGGACAGGGGCTGAGCTCCTACGAGCAGTACTTC. Translation gives CASSSGQGLSSYEQYF. The full variable domain, in which reference TRBV5-1 and TRBJ2-7 provide the parts outside the CDR3, is KAGVTQTPRYLIKTRGQQVTLSCSPISGHRSVSWYQQTPGQGLQFLFEYFSETQRNKGNFPGRFSGRQFSNSRSEMNVSTLELGDSALYLCASSSGQGLSSYEQYFGPGTRLTVT.

CDR3 amino acids: CASSESHRVTGELFF. The CDR3 region has the DNA TGCGCCAGCAGTGAGTCGCACAGGGTCACCGGGGAGCTGTTTTTT. The chain uses TRBV10-1 and TRBJ2-2; possibly TRBD1 for D (6 bases). The CDR3 has 15 residues. Germline V gives CDR1 WNHNN, CDR2 SYGVQD (reference sequence). V was clipped by 0 bases and J by 4 bases, with 9 bases between them.

The chain carries TRBV9 and TRBJ1-4; 8 nucleotides align to TRBD1. CDR1 is SGDLS and CDR2 is YYNGEE in the germline V gene. The CDR3 runs 16 residues. The V gene end was trimmed by 0 bases and the J gene end by 8 bases; junction bases not matched to a gene: 9. The CDR3 region has the DNA TGTGCCAGCAGCGTAGGGGGGAGGACAGGGTACGAAAAACTGTTTTTT. Amino acid sequence: CASSVGGRTGYEKLFF.

This chain connects TRBV9 to TRBJ2-3; 9 bases align to TRBD2. From germline, CDR1 is SGDLS and CDR2 YYNGEE. With V trimmed by 3 bases and J by 0 bases, 5 bases remained unmatched. The CDR3 contains 16 residues. In DNA, the CDR3 is TGTGCCAGCAGCGACTCAGCGGGGGGAAGCACAGATACGCAGTATTTT. It translates to CASSDSAGGSTDTQYF.

The gene calls are TRBV5-4 and TRBJ2-3, with no clear D. Looked up from germline, CDR1 is SGHNT and CDR2 is YYREEE (reference sequence). V dropped 0 bases and J dropped 0 bases, with 11 bases sitting between them. The CDR3 length is 16 residues. As DNA, the CDR3 is TGTGCCAGCAGCTTGGGTCTAGGCATTAGCACAGATACGCAGTATTTT. Amino acid sequence: CASSLGLGISTDTQYF.

This clone has more than one count but fewer than ten. V usage is TRBV5-1 and J usage is TRBJ2-3; unclear D gene. V shed 4 bases and J shed 0 bases, with 3 bases lying between them. The CDR3 consists of 12 residues. Per the germline V gene, CDR1 is SGHRS and CDR2 is YFSETQ. As DNA, the CDR3 is TGCGCCAGCAGCCTAAGCACAGATACGCAGTATTTT. Translated, it gives CASSLSTDTQYF.

CDR3 in amino acids: CASSLAWDSYGYTF. The CDR3 coding sequence is TGTGCCAGCAGCTTGGCCTGGGACAGCTATGGCTACACCTTC. The chain links TRBV5-5 to TRBJ1-2; 7 bases match TRBD1. The CDR3 runs 14 residues. Germline assignment: CDR1 SGHKS and CDR2 YYEKEE (reference sequence). V was clipped by 0 bases and J by 4 bases; unmatched bases: 3.

As regards this clone: The germline gene is not matched at one end of the junction; a read error may be the cause. The rearrangement joins TRBV2 to TRBJ2-6, with TRBD2 as a possible D gene (7 bases). This CDR3 has 11 amino acids. Germline loops: CDR1 SNHLY, CDR2 FYNNEI. This CDR3 reads CASSDQGREIF. CDR3 nucleotides: TGTGCCAGCAGTGACCAGGGGAGGGAAATTTTC. Full variable domain (rest looked up from reference TRBV2 and TRBJ2-6): EPEVTQTPSHQVTQMGQEVILRCVPISNHLYFYWYRQILGQKVEFLVSFYNNEISEKSEIFDDQFSVERPDGSNFTLKIRSTKLEDSAMYFCASSDQGREIFGAGSRLTVL.

The V call is TRBV5-1, the J call TRBJ2-2, with 9 positions matching TRBD1. Germline V gene sequence: CDR1 SGHRS, CDR2 YFSETQ. V shed 0 bases and J 5 bases; nucleotides not matched to a gene: 8. The CDR3 spans 17 residues. The CDR3 loop reads CASSLDPQGAGTGELFF. The CDR3 DNA reads as TGCGCCAGCAGCTTGGATCCACAGGGGGCGGGAACCGGGGAGCTGTTTTTT.

The CDR3 region is CASSGGYSYNEQFF. The CDR3 bases are TGTGCCAGTAGTGGAGGCTACTCCTACAATGAGCAGTTCTTC. This chain joins TRBV19 and TRBJ2-1; D possibly corresponds to TRBD2 (5 bases). The CDR3 sequence is 14 residues long. Deletions cut 5 bases from V and 0 bases from J, with 8 bases between. Germline CDR1 and CDR2: LNHDA and SQIVND (reference sequence).

The genes are TRBV6-5 and TRBJ1-1; possibly TRBD1 for D (6 bases). The length of the CDR3 is 14 residues. Germline V gene sequence: CDR1 MNHEY, CDR2 SVGAGI. V dropped 6 bases and J dropped 3 bases, with 14 bases sitting between them. The CDR3 bases are TGTGCCAGCAGGGAGGGGGGAGTGCACACTGAAGCTTTCTTT. It encodes CASREGGVHTEAFF.

The J gene is TRBJ1-5, the V gene TRBV7-8; 10 bases are a match to TRBD1. There are 15 residues in the CDR3. Losses at the gene ends were 5 bases for V and 6 bases for J; bases not matched to a gene: 7. Germline CDR1 is SGHVS and CDR2 is FQNEAQ. The CDR3 nucleotides are TGTGCCAGCAGCCGGGGGACAGGGGTTGGTCAGCCCCAGCATTTT. This codes for CASSRGTGVGQPQHF.

The rearrangement uses TRBV27 and TRBJ2-7; D is unresolved. Germline CDR1 and CDR2: MNHEY and SMNVEV (reference sequence). CDR3 length: 16 amino acids. Trimming took off 3 bases at V and 1 base at J, with 16 bases between the two ends. CDR3: CASSFSDRRESYEQYF. CDR3 in DNA: TGTGCCAGCAGTTTTTCAGACCGCAGAGAGTCCTACGAGCAGTACTTC.

The chain has TRBV7-6 and TRBJ2-7; either TRBD1 or TRBD2 may fit D (6 bases each). V lost 4 bases and J lost 2, with 15 bases in between. The length of the CDR3 is 15 residues. CDR1 and CDR2 (germline): SGHVS, FNYEAQ. The CDR3 DNA reads TGTGCCAGCAGCTCAGCGGAGGGACAAGCCTACGAGCAGTACTTC. It is translated as CASSSAEGQAYEQYF. The whole variable domain, filled in from reference TRBV7-6 and TRBJ2-7, reads GAGVSQSPRYKVTKRGQDVALRCDPISGHVSLYWYRQALGQGPEFLTYFNYEAQQDKSGLPNDRFSAERPEGSISTLTIQRTEQRDSAMYRCASSSAEGQAYEQYFGPGTRLTVT.

The table lists this clone with a few counts. The chain is built from TRBV6-4 and TRBJ2-3, with 11 bases lining up with TRBD2. With 5 bases clipped from V and 4 bases from J, the junction kept 11 bases outside the gene matches. Germline loops: CDR1 MRHNA, CDR2 SNTAGT. The CDR3 loop spans 17 amino acids. For the CDR3, the DNA is TGTGCCAGCAGTCCATTCGGCACTAGCGGGGGTGCAGATACGCAGTATTTT. Amino acids: CASSPFGTSGGADTQYF.

V is TRBV28 and J is TRBJ2-6, with TRBD1 matching 7 bases. The CDR3 has 17 amino acids. Germline CDR1 MDHEN, CDR2 SYDVKM. Trimming cost V 6 bases and J 2 bases; bases outside gene matches: 10. The CDR3 DNA reads TGTGCCAGCAGCCTGAACGACAGGGCTGCTGGGGCCAACGTCCTGACTTTC. Encoded protein: CASSLNDRAAGANVLTF.

V and J are TRBV7-2 and TRBJ2-3; TRBD2 matches at 9 bases. The germline CDR1 and CDR2 sequences are SGHTA and FQGNSA. The CDR3 runs to 15 residues. V gave up 1 base and J gave up 4 bases; unmatched junction bases: 3. For the CDR3, the DNA is TGTGCCAGCAGCTTAGTTGCTAGCGGGGCAGATACGCAGTATTTT. Protein sequence: CASSLVASGADTQYF.

The rearrangement joins TRBV5-1 to TRBJ2-2, with D tentatively TRBD1 or TRBD2 (6 bases each). Trimming took 5 bases from V and 1 from J, leaving 12 bases between them. The CDR3 sequence is 15 residues long. From germline, CDR1 is SGHRS and CDR2 YFSETQ. The CDR3 DNA sequence: TGCGCCAGCAGAAGGGGGGATGAGAACACCGGGGAGCTGTTTTTT. Its translation: CASRRGDENTGELFF.

This sequence joins TRBV5-1 and TRBJ2-7; 9 nucleotides align to TRBD1. The CDR3 runs 15 residues. Germline CDR1 and CDR2: SGHRS and YFSETQ. The V and J ends lost 4 bases and 2 bases, in that order; junction bases with no gene match: 7. The CDR3: CASSATGGVAYEQYF. The CDR3 DNA sequence: TGCGCCAGCAGCGCCACAGGGGGCGTTGCCTACGAGCAGTACTTC.

This rearrangement joins TRBV7-8 to TRBJ2-3; D is undetermined. CDR1 and CDR2 (germline): SGHVS, FQNEAQ. CDR3 length: 11 residues. The ends were cut back, 3 bases at V and 8 bases at J, with 6 bases in the middle. The DNA for the CDR3 is TGTGCCAGCAGCTTGGATGGTACGCAGTATTTT. Protein sequence: CASSLDGTQYF.

The chain couples TRBV27 to TRBJ2-2, with D possibly TRBD1 on 6 matching bases. The CDR3 is 15 residues long. V gave up 5 bases and J gave up 7 bases, with 17 bases separating them. CDR1 is MNHEY, CDR2 SMNVEV, per germline (reference sequence). The CDR3 coding sequence is TGTGCCAGCAGTCCCCTCACAGGGTTTGGCGGGGAGCTGTTTTTT. Its translation is CASSPLTGFGGELFF.

The chain has TRBV7-9 and TRBJ1-4; D is unclear. Germline CDR1 SEHNR, CDR2 FQNEAQ (reference sequence). Trimming removed 3 bases at V and 3 bases at J, with 14 bases between. This CDR3 contains 16 residues. As DNA, the CDR3 is TGTGCCAGCAGCTTTCAAACCAGCATACCTAATGAAAAACTGTTTTTT. Translation gives CASSFQTSIPNEKLFF.

The V and J genes are TRBV27 and TRBJ1-1; a weak D match, TRBD1 (5 bases). The germline gives CDR1 MNHEY, CDR2 SMNVEV (reference sequence). Trimming removed 3 bases at V and 8 bases at J, with 16 bases between. The CDR3 length is 14 residues. In DNA, the CDR3 is TGTGCCAGCAGTTTCGGCACCCGGGGGGGGGAAGCTTTCTTT. This sequence encodes CASSFGTRGGEAFF.